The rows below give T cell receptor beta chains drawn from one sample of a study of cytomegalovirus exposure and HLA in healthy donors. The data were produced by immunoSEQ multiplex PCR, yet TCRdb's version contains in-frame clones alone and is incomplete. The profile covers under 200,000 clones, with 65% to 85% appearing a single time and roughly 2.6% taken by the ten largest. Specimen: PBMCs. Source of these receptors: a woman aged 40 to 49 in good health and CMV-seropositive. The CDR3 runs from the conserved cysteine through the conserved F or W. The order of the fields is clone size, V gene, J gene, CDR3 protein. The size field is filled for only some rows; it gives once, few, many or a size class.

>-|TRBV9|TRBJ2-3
CASSLQRGADTQYF
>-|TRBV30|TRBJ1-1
CAWSLGGGGTEAFF
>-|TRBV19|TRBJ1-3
CASSVSGKAGNTIYF
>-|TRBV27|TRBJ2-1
CASSLTGGSYNEQFF
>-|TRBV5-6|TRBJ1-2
CASSPTKGNYGYTF
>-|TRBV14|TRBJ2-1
CASSQEVGSSYNEQFF
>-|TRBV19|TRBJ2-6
CASSSGQGAPGANVLTF
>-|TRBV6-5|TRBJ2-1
CASRTSGDNEQFF
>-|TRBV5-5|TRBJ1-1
CASSDHRVMNTEAFF
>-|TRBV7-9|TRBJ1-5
CASSLPNQPQHF
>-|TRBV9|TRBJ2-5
CASSVEGGGLQETQYF
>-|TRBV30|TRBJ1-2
CAWSPGRANYGYTF
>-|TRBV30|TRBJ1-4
CAWKGGATNEKLFF
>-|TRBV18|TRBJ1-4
CASSPLRGVTNEKLFF
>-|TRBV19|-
CASSIAGTGDYEQYF
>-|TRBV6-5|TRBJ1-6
CASSYNAGQGTPLHF
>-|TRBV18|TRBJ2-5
CASSPPARAETQYF
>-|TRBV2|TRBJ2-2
CASSDYHTGELFF
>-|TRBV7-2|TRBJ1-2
CASSPAPRDSYGYTF
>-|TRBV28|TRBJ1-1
CASSLTGIMNTEAFF
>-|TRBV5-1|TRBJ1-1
CASSLFMNTEAFF
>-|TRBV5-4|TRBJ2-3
CASSGDLRVVDTQYF
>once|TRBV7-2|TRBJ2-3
CASSLELAGGSTDTQYF
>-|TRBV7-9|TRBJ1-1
CAAAVGTGGDTEAFF
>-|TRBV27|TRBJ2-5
CASSSPTGRSYLQETQYF
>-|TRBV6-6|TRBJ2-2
CASTRLGDTGELFF
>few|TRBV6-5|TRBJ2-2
CASSYGAGGQTGELFF
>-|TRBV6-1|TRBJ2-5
CASSLPDPQETQYF